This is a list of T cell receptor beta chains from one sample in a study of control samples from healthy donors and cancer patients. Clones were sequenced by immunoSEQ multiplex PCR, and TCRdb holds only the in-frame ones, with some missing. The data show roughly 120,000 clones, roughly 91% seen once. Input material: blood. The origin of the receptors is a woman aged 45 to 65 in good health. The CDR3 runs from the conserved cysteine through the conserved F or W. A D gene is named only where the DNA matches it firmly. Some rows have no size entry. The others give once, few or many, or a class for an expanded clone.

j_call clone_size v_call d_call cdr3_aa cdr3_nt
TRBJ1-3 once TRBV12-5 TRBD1 CASGLPPSKDRGLRSGNTIYF TGTGCTAGTGGTTTGCCTCCTTCGAAAGACAGGGGGTTGCGCTCTGGAAACACCATATATTTT
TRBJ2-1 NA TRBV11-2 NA CASCPSVLNEQFF TGTGCCAGCTGCCCGTCGGTGCTCAATGAGCAGTTCTTC
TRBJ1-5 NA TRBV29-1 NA CSVHGHQPQHF TGCAGCGTTCATGGCCATCAGCCCCAGCATTTT
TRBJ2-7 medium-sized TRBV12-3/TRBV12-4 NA CASQDGIYEQYF TGTGCCAGCCAGGACGGAATATACGAGCAGTACTTC
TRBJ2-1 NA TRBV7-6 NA CASSPVVGYNEQFF TGTGCCAGCAGCCCTGTGGTCGGATACAATGAGCAGTTCTTC
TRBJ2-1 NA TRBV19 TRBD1 CASNPGQGTVRSYNEQFF TGTGCCAGTAACCCCGGGCAGGGGACAGTCCGCTCCTACAATGAGCAGTTCTTC
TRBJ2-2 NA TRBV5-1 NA CASSSGARNTGELFF TGCGCCAGCAGCTCGGGGGCGCGGAACACCGGGGAGCTGTTTTTT
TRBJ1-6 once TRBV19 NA CASSIPNRVDDNSPLHF TGTGCCAGTAGTATACCCAACAGGGTCGACGATAATTCACCCCTCCACTTT
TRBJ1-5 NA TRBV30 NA CAWSVGQLNQPQHF TGTGCCTGGAGTGTCGGACAGCTCAATCAGCCCCAGCATTTT
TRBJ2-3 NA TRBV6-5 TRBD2 CASSYGLAETDTQYF TGTGCCAGCAGTTATGGACTAGCGGAGACAGATACGCAGTATTTT
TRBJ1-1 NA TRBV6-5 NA CASSYPAAGTRRAFF TGTGCCAGCAGTTACCCCGCCGCGGGGACAAGGCGGGCTTTCTTT
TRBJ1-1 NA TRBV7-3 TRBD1 CASSSQGLGDTEAFF TGTGCCAGCAGCTCACAGGGGCTGGGGGACACTGAAGCTTTCTTT
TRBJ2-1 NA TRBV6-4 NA CASRVGSDSYNEQFF TGTGCCAGCCGAGTTGGGAGTGACTCCTACAATGAGCAGTTCTTC
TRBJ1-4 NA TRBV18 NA CASSPSLGGGEKLFF TGTGCCAGCTCACCCTCTTTGGGTGGGGGGGAAAAACTGTTTTTT
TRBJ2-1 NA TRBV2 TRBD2 CASSEALGLAGYNEQFF TGTGCCAGCAGTGAAGCATTAGGGCTAGCGGGCTACAATGAGCAGTTCTTC
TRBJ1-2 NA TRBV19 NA CASSMRYGSNYGYTF TGTGCCAGTAGTATGAGGTACGGTTCTAACTATGGCTACACCTTC
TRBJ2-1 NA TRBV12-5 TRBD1 CASGWGTGGLNEQFF TGTGCTAGTGGTTGGGGGACAGGGGGGCTCAATGAGCAGTTCTTC
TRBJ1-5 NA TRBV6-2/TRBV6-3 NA CASSYEAGASNQPQHF TGTGCCAGCAGTTACGAAGCAGGGGCAAGCAATCAGCCCCAGCATTTT
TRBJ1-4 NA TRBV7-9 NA CASSNGRTTNEKLFF TGTGCCAGCAGCAACGGTCGCACAACTAATGAAAAACTGTTTTTT
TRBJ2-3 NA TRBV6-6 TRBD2 CATIGTSGISDTQYF TGTGCCACTATTGGGACTAGCGGTATCTCAGATACGCAGTATTTT
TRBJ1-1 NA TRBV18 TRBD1 CASSLQGQGVYTEAFF TGTGCCAGCTCACTCCAGGGACAGGGGGTGTACACTGAAGCTTTCTTT
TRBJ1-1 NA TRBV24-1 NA CATRGSGGTNEAFF TGTGCCACCAGGGGAAGTGGGGGGACGAATGAAGCTTTCTTT
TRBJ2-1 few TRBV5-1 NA CASSSATGNRVKNEQFF TGCGCCAGCAGCTCGGCTACCGGGAACAGGGTCAAGAATGAGCAGTTCTTC
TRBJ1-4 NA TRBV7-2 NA CASSLLTGATNEKLFF TGTGCCAGCAGCTTATTAACAGGCGCAACTAATGAAAAACTGTTTTTT
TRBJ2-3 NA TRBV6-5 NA CASSLTAATDTQYF TGTGCCAGCTCTTTGACAGCCGCCACAGATACGCAGTATTTT
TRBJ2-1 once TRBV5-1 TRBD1 CASSLDRGPYNEQFF TGCGCCAGCAGCTTGGACAGGGGCCCCTACAATGAGCAGTTCTTC
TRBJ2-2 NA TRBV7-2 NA CASSFNRNTGELFF TGTGCCAGCAGCTTTAACCGGAACACCGGGGAGCTGTTTTTT
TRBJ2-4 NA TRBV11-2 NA CASSSRETQYF TGTGCCAGCAGCTCCAGAGAAACACAGTACTTC
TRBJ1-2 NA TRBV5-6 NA CASSPAIDRLWDYTF TGTGCCAGCAGTCCTGCGATCGACAGATTGTGGGACTACACCTTC
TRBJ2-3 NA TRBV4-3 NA CASSPARRSTDTQYF TGCGCCAGCAGCCCCGCTCGGCGAAGCACAGATACGCAGTATTTT
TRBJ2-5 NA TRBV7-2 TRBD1 CASSLDRGRETQYF TGTGCCAGCAGCTTGGACAGGGGGAGAGAGACCCAGTACTTC
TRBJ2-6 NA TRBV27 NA CASSLSYSGANVLTF TGTGCCAGCAGTTTATCGTACTCTGGGGCCAACGTCCTGACTTTC
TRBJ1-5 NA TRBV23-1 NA CASSQTTYWVGSNQPQHF TGCGCCAGCAGTCAGACTACCTACTGGGTGGGGAGCAATCAGCCCCAGCATTTT
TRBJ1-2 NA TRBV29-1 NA CSVVGVLGYTF TGCAGCGTTGTGGGGGTACTTGGCTACACCTTC
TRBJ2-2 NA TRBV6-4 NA CASSVGDTGELFF TGTGCCAGCAGTGTGGGGGACACCGGGGAGCTGTTTTTT
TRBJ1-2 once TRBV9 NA CASQGSYGYTF TGTGCCAGCCAGGGTTCGTATGGCTACACCTTC
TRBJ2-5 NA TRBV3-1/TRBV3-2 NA CASSQDGVAVGETQYF TGTGCCAGCAGCCAAGATGGGGTCGCCGTTGGAGAGACCCAGTACTTC
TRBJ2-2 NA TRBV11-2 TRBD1 CASSSLVDRGYTGELFF TGTGCCAGCAGCTCCCTAGTTGACAGGGGCTACACCGGGGAGCTGTTTTTT
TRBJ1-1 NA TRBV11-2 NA CASSPNTEAFF TGTGCCAGCAGCCCTAACACTGAAGCTTTCTTT
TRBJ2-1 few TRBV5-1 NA CASSRQEWGEQFF TGCGCCAGCAGCAGGCAGGAATGGGGTGAGCAGTTCTTC
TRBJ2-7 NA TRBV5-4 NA CASSPGPPEEQYF TGTGCCAGCAGTCCGGGACCCCCAGAAGAGCAGTACTTC
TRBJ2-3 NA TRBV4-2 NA CASSPGLVTDTQYF TGTGCCAGCAGCCCGGGACTTGTCACAGATACGCAGTATTTT
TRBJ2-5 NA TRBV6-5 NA CASSLYGPKETQYF TGTGCCAGCAGTCTCTACGGCCCGAAAGAGACCCAGTACTTC
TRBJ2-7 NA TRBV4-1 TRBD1 CASSQEDRGFDDEQYF TGCGCCAGCAGCCAAGAAGACAGGGGGTTTGATGACGAGCAGTACTTC
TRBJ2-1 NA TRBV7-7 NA CASSLARGSYNEQFF TGTGCCAGCAGCTTAGCTCGGGGGTCCTACAATGAGCAGTTCTTC
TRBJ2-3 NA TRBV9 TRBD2 CASSVAGGLSDTQYF TGTGCCAGCAGCGTAGCGGGGGGTCTTTCAGATACGCAGTATTTT
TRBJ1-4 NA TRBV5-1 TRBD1 CASSLAGTGTEKLFF TGCGCCAGCAGCTTGGCCGGGACAGGGACCGAAAAACTGTTTTTT
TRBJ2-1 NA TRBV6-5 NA CASRTAGEQFF TGTGCCAGCAGGACCGCAGGCGAGCAGTTCTTC
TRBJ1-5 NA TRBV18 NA CASSLAGVRNQPQHF TGTGCCAGCTCACTCGCAGGGGTAAGGAATCAGCCCCAGCATTTT
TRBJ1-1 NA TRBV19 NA CASMEHERNGWDKNTEAFF TGTGCCAGTATGGAACACGAGAGGAATGGATGGGATAAGAACACTGAAGCTTTCTTT
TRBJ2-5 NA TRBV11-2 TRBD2 CASSLRRSGGAKETQYF TGTGCCAGCAGCCTTCGGCGGAGCGGGGGGGCGAAAGAGACCCAGTACTTC
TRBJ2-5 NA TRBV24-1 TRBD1 CATGDRGVWQETQYF TGTGCCACCGGGGACAGGGGAGTATGGCAAGAGACCCAGTACTTC
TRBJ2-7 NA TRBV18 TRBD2 CASSPTLGASGSYEQYF TGTGCCAGCTCACCTACCCTCGGGGCTAGCGGCTCCTACGAGCAGTACTTC
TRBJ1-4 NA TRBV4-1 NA CASSQEWTLNEKLFF TGCGCCAGCAGCCAAGAGTGGACACTTAATGAAAAACTGTTTTTT
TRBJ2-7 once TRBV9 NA CASSVKPDSLYEQYF TGTGCCAGCAGCGTCAAGCCCGACAGCCTCTACGAGCAGTACTTC
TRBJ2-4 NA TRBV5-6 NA CASSLVALAKNIQYF TGTGCCAGCAGCTTGGTAGCCCTAGCCAAAAACATTCAGTACTTC
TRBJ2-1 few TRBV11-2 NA CASSLLEDYNEQFF TGTGCCAGCAGCTTACTAGAGGACTACAATGAGCAGTTCTTC